Listed below are T cell receptor beta chains from one sample, sequenced in a study of blood T cell repertoires in COVID-19. Profiling relied on immunoSEQ multiplex PCR, and the TCRdb table lists in-frame clones only, not all of them. The sample records over 250,000 clones, 89% being singletons. Input material: PBMCs or T cells enriched from blood (not recorded which). These receptors were collected from a woman in her sixties who had recovered from COVID-19. Both conserved end residues are part of each CDR3. D genes are given only for firm matches. Part of the rows lack a size; the others show once, few, many or a class for expanded clones.

TGTGCCAGCAGTAAGAGCCGGGGTAGGTTCGAGCAGTACTTC | CASSKSRGRFEQYF | - | TRBJ2-7 | - | TRBV28
TGTGCCAGCAGCTTATACAGGTTCGCCCGCTCCTATAATTCACCCCTCCACTTT | CASSLYRFARSYNSPLHF | - | TRBJ1-6 | - | TRBV7-8
TGTGCCAGCAGTTTGGGGGGGCCTGAAGCTTTCTTT | CASSLGGPEAFF | - | TRBJ1-1 | - | TRBV28
TGTGCCAGCAGCTTATCGTTTCTGGCGGGGGGTAAAGAGACCCAGTACTTC | CASSLSFLAGGKETQYF | TRBD2 | TRBJ2-5 | - | TRBV7-2
TGTGCCAGCAGTGGGGGCTGGGAGGGTCCTCAAGCTTTCTTT | CASSGGWEGPQAFF | - | TRBJ1-1 | - | TRBV28
TGCAGCGTTGGGGGGGGAACTCGGAATGAGCAGTTCTTC | CSVGGGTRNEQFF | TRBD2 | TRBJ2-1 | - | TRBV29-1
TGTGCCAGCAGCGGACAGACGGAGACCCAGTACTTC | CASSGQTETQYF | - | TRBJ2-5 | - | TRBV7-6
TGTGCCAGCAGTTCTCCTAGCGGGGGGACAGATACGCAGTATTTT | CASSSPSGGTDTQYF | TRBD2 | TRBJ2-3 | few | TRBV2
TGTGCCAGCAGCTCAATTCTAGTCGGTCATACGCAGTATTTT | CASSSILVGHTQYF | - | TRBJ2-3 | - | TRBV6-2/TRBV6-3
TGTGCCAGTAGTATAGCTGGGGGACTAAATAGCAATCAGCCCCAGCATTTT | CASSIAGGLNSNQPQHF | - | TRBJ1-5 | - | TRBV19
TGCGCCAGCAGCGGAGCGGGACTAGCGGGGGTAAATGAGCAGTTCTTC | CASSGAGLAGVNEQFF | TRBD2 | TRBJ2-1 | - | TRBV5-1
TGTGCCAGCAGCCAAGTGGGGACACTTCTTAGCACAGATACGCAGTATTTT | CASSQVGTLLSTDTQYF | - | TRBJ2-3 | few | TRBV4-2
TGCGCCAGCAGCTTGGTAGGTAGCGGATACTACGAGCAGTACTTC | CASSLVGSGYYEQYF | - | TRBJ2-7 | - | TRBV5-1
TGCAGTGCTAGTGGCGGGAGGCTTCAAGAGACCCAGTACTTC | CSASGGRLQETQYF | TRBD2 | TRBJ2-5 | - | TRBV20-1
TGTGCCAGCAGGCCTTTAGCGGGCCTACTCAATGAGCAGTTCTTC | CASRPLAGLLNEQFF | TRBD2 | TRBJ2-1 | - | TRBV6-5
TGCACCAGCAGCCGGTCTCGCTTAGCGGAACAAGAGACCCAGTACTTC | CTSSRSRLAEQETQYF | - | TRBJ2-5 | - | TRBV1
TGCGCCAGCAGCCATCTCCTAGCGGGAGGGTACAATGAGCAGTTCTTC | CASSHLLAGGYNEQFF | TRBD2 | TRBJ2-1 | - | TRBV4-1
TGTGCCACCAGGACTAGCGGCACAGATACGCAGTATTTT | CATRTSGTDTQYF | TRBD2 | TRBJ2-3 | - | TRBV28
TGTGCCAGCAGTGACCTTTTCGACAGCGGCTACACCTTC | CASSDLFDSGYTF | - | TRBJ1-2 | - | TRBV6-4
TGTGCCAGCCGTTTGGAGTGGAGGGGCTACACCTTC | CASRLEWRGYTF | - | TRBJ1-2 | - | TRBV7-9
TGTGCCAGCAGTTCCTCCGGGGGTAGATCCAATCAGCCCCAGCATTTT | CASSSSGGRSNQPQHF | - | TRBJ1-5 | - | TRBV28
TGCGCCAGCAGTACAGGACGGAGGAACACTGAAGCTTTCTTT | CASSTGRRNTEAFF | - | TRBJ1-1 | - | TRBV10-1
TGTGCCAGCAGCGAACTACCAGGGATCAATGAGCAGTTCTTC | CASSELPGINEQFF | - | TRBJ2-1 | - | TRBV7-6
TGTGCCAGCAGTTGGGGCACTAGCGAACAAGAGACCCAGTACTTC | CASSWGTSEQETQYF | TRBD2 | TRBJ2-5 | - | TRBV7-6
TGTGCCAGCTCACCACCCGGACAGGGGTACGAGCAGTACTTC | CASSPPGQGYEQYF | TRBD1 | TRBJ2-7 | few | TRBV18
TGTGCCAGCAGCTTCGCACTAGCGGGGTTCTACGAGCAGTACTTC | CASSFALAGFYEQYF | TRBD2 | TRBJ2-7 | - | TRBV6-5
TGTGCCAGTACCCAGTCTGGTCAGAACACTGAAGCTTTCTTT | CASTQSGQNTEAFF | - | TRBJ1-1 | - | TRBV19
TGTGCCAGCAGTCGATCGCGGACAGGGGACTACGAGCAGTACTTC | CASSRSRTGDYEQYF | TRBD1 | TRBJ2-7 | once | TRBV28
TGTGCTACAAGAGCGGGAGGGTTACACACCGGGGAGCTGTTTTTT | CATRAGGLHTGELFF | TRBD2 | TRBJ2-2 | - | TRBV12-5
TGTGCCAGCAGCGGGACTAGCGGGGACACAGATACGCAGTATTTT | CASSGTSGDTDTQYF | TRBD2 | TRBJ2-3 | - | TRBV6-4
TGTGCCAGCAGGGTCCCAGGGGAAGGGAATTCACCCCTCCACTTT | CASRVPGEGNSPLHF | - | TRBJ1-6 | - | TRBV27
TGTGCCAGCAGCTTCGGACTAGCGGGAGGCATTCAGTACTTC | CASSFGLAGGIQYF | TRBD2 | TRBJ2-4 | few | TRBV11-2
TGTGCCAGCAGCCCCCAGGGCAGCTTAAAATACAATGAGCAGTTCTTC | CASSPQGSLKYNEQFF | - | TRBJ2-1 | many | TRBV7-9
TGTGCCATCAGTGAGTCTAGGGGCTTAATGGGGAATTCACCCCTCCACTTT | CAISESRGLMGNSPLHF | - | TRBJ1-6 | - | TRBV10-3
TGCGCCAGCAGCGCGCAGGGTGTAAATGGCTACACCTTC | CASSAQGVNGYTF | - | TRBJ1-2 | - | TRBV5-1
TGTGCCAGCAGCGTCGGGGGTTTAAACTCCTACGAGCAGTACTTC | CASSVGGLNSYEQYF | - | TRBJ2-7 | once | TRBV9
TGTGCCAGCAGTTTATCGCGGGGCTCTGGAAACACCATATATTTT | CASSLSRGSGNTIYF | - | TRBJ1-3 | - | TRBV27
TGTGCCACCAGTTACGGACTAGCGGAGCAGTTCTTC | CATSYGLAEQFF | TRBD2 | TRBJ2-1 | - | TRBV24-1
TGTGCCAGCTCATTCCAGGGTTCCGCGGGCTACACCTTC | CASSFQGSAGYTF | - | TRBJ1-2 | - | TRBV18
TGTGCCACCAGTGACTATGGACTAGCGATGGCAGATACGCAGTATTTT | CATSDYGLAMADTQYF | TRBD2 | TRBJ2-3 | - | TRBV24-1
TGTGCCTGGAGGGAGGTCTACGAGCAGTACTTC | CAWREVYEQYF | - | TRBJ2-7 | - | TRBV30
TGTGCCAGCAGCGCAGGGTTGGATACGCAGTATTTT | CASSAGLDTQYF | - | TRBJ2-3 | - | TRBV2
TGTGCCATCAGTGACCCCGGGACAGGGGATTCAGATACGCAGTATTTT | CAISDPGTGDSDTQYF | TRBD1 | TRBJ2-3 | - | TRBV10-3
TGTGCCAGCAGTGCTGCCGCAGGGAACTCTGGAAACACCATATATTTT | CASSAAAGNSGNTIYF | - | TRBJ1-3 | - | TRBV2
TGTGCCAGCAGTTCACTAGCGGGAGGGCCCCCCTACGAGCAGTACTTC | CASSSLAGGPPYEQYF | TRBD2 | TRBJ2-7 | - | TRBV27
TGTGCCAGTAGTATAGGTCGGGGGGGAGTCTACGAGCAGTACTTC | CASSIGRGGVYEQYF | TRBD2 | TRBJ2-7 | - | TRBV19
TGCAGCGTTGAGGAGCATGCAACTAATGAAAAACTGTTTTTT | CSVEEHATNEKLFF | - | TRBJ1-4 | - | TRBV29-1
TGTGCCAGCAGCCCCCCCCGGTTGGGTCTAGCGGGGGTGGACGATACGCAGTATTTT | CASSPPRLGLAGVDDTQYF | TRBD2 | TRBJ2-3 | - | TRBV3-1/TRBV3-2